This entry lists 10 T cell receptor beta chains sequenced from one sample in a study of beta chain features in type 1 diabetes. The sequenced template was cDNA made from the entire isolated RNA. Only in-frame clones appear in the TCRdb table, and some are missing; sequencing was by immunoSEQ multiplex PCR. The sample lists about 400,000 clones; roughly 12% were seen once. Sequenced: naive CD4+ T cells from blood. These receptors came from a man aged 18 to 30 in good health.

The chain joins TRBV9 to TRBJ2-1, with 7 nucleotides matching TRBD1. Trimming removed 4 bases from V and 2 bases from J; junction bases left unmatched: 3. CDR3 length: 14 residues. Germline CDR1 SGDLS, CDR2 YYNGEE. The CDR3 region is CASSPGQTYNEQFF. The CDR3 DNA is TGTGCCAGCAGCCCGGGACAGACCTACAATGAGCAGTTCTTC.

The CDR3 bases are TGCGCCAGCCGCCAGGACAGGAACAATGAGCAGTTCTTC. Protein product: CASRQDRNNEQFF. The chain combines TRBV5-1 with TRBJ2-1, with 7 positions matching TRBD1. Germline CDR1 is SGHRS and CDR2 is YFSETQ. This CDR3 is 13 amino acids long. J lost 5 bases, V lost 7 bases, and 6 bases had no gene match.

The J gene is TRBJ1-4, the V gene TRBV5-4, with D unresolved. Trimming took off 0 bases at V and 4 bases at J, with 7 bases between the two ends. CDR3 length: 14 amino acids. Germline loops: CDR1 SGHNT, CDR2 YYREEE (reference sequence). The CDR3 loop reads CASSLGQNNEKLFF. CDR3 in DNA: TGTGCCAGCAGCTTGGGGCAGAATAATGAAAAACTGTTTTTT.

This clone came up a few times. CDR3 in amino acids: CASSDYSGRSSGELFF. CDR3 coding DNA: TGTGCCAGCAGCGATTATAGCGGGAGGTCTTCCGGGGAGCTGTTTTTT. The J gene is TRBJ2-2, the V gene TRBV9, with 10 nucleotides matching TRBD2. Germline CDR1 and CDR2: SGDLS and YYNGEE. V shed 3 bases and J 6 bases; nucleotides not matched to a gene: 8. This CDR3 spans 16 amino acids.

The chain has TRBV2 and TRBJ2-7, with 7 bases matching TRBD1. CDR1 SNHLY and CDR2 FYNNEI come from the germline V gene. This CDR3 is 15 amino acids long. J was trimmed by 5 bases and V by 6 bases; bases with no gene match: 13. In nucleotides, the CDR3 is TGTGCCAGCAGCAGACCCTACAGGGGTTTCCACGAGCAGTACTTC. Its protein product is CASSRPYRGFHEQYF.

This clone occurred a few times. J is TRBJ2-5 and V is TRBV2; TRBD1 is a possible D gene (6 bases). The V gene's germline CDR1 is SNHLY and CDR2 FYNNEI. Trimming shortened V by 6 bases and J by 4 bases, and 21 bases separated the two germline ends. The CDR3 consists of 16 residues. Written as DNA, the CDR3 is TGTGCCAGCAGAGCTAACCCGACAGGACGTGGAGAGACCCAGTACTTC. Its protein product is CASRANPTGRGETQYF. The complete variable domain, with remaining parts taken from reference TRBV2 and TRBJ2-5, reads EPEVTQTPSHQVTQMGQEVILRCVPISNHLYFYWYRQILGQKVEFLVSFYNNEISEKSEIFDDQFSVERPDGSNFTLKIRSTKLEDSAMYFCASRANPTGRGETQYFGPGTRLLVL.

The CDR3 sequence is CASSLELGGGSSYEQYF. The CDR3 DNA reads TGTGCCAGCAGCTTAGAGCTCGGGGGGGGGAGCTCCTACGAGCAGTACTTC. The chain carries TRBV11-2 and TRBJ2-7; TRBD2 aligns across 8 bases. The J segment lost 0 bases and the V segment lost 0 bases, leaving 7 bases of the junction unmatched. Looked up from germline, CDR1 is SGHAT and CDR2 is FQNNGV. The CDR3 runs 17 residues.

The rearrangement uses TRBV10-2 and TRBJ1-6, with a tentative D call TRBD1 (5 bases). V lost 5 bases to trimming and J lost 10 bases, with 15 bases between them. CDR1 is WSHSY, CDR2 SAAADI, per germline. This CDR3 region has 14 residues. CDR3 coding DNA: TGCGCCAGCAGTTCAAACAGGAGGGAATCACCCCTCCACTTT. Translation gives CASSSNRRESPLHF.

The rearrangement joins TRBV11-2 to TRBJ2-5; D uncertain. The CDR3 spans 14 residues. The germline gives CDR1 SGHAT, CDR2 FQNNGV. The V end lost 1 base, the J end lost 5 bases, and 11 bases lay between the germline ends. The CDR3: CASSLAHTWETQYF. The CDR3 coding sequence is TGTGCCAGCAGCTTAGCACACACCTGGGAGACCCAGTACTTC.

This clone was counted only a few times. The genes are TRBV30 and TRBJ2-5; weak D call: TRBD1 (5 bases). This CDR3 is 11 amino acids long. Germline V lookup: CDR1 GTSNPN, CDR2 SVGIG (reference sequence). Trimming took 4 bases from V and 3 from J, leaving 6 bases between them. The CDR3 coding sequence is TGTGCCTGGACAGGGAAAGAGACCCAGTACTTC. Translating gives CAWTGKETQYF.